The subject of this entry is one T cell receptor (beta chain). The antigen is unknown. The PCR ran on 60 Vbeta and 13 Jbeta primers. Generated by immunoSEQ multiplex PCR, the TCRdb table keeps only in-frame clones and is missing some. The data show over 110,000 clones, 75% to 85% seen once. Trimming removed 10 bases at V and 6 bases at J, with 12 bases between. Germline assignment: CDR1 MNHNS and CDR2 SASEGT. This CDR3 region has 12 residues. This record belongs to a study of cytomegalovirus exposure and HLA in healthy donors. Regarding the study as a whole: The dataset shows that most TCR sequences were rare, while some public TCRs occurred in many donors.

Input material: PBMCs. This sequence joins TRBV6-1 and TRBJ1-4, with D perhaps TRBD1 (5 bases). The source is a woman under 30 in good health and CMV-seropositive. Here the CDR3 reads CATQRGYEKLFF. CDR3 DNA sequence: TGTGCCACCCAGCGGGGGTATGAAAAACTGTTTTTT.